The 31 T cell receptor beta chains reported below all come from one sample, sequenced in a study of T cells of healthy individuals. In TCRdb, the 5' RACE reads were re-called with MiXCR into one record per CDR3 protein. The sample holds roughly 87,000 distinct CDR3 sequences; roughly 15% are singletons and the top ten take over 5%. These receptors originate from a human donor in good health.

V gene TRBV28 combines with J gene TRBJ2-2; no clear D gene. There are 15 residues in the CDR3. V dropped 3 bases and J dropped 6 bases, with 14 bases sitting between them. In germline, CDR1 is MDHEN, CDR2 SYDVKM. The CDR3 DNA reads as TGTGCCAGCAGTTTTCGGACCCCCGGACCCGGGGAGCTGTTTTTT. This translates into CASSFRTPGPGELFF.

The V and J genes are TRBV15 and TRBJ2-3; 7 nucleotides line up with TRBD2. The junction had 10 bases not matched to a gene; V was cut back by 6 bases and J by 4 bases. The CDR3 totals 15 residues. Germline-derived CDR1 and CDR2 are LNHNV and YYDKDF (reference sequence). Written as DNA, the CDR3 is TGTGCCACCAGGCCGGGACTATCCCCACCAGATACGCAGTATTTT. It yields the protein CATRPGLSPPDTQYF. The full variable domain, rest sourced from reference TRBV15 and TRBJ2-3, is DAMVIQNPRYQVTQFGKPVTLSCSQTLNHNVMYWYQQKSSQAPKLLFHYYDKDFNNEADTPDNFQSRRPNTSFCFLDIRSPGLGDTAMYLCATRPGLSPPDTQYFGPGTRLTVL.

The chain is built from TRBV27 and TRBJ2-7; 8 nucleotides agree with TRBD1. The CDR3 has 14 residues. The junction had 3 bases not matched to a gene; V was cut back by 5 bases and J by 0 bases. CDR1 MNHEY and CDR2 SMNVEV come from the germline V gene (reference sequence). Here the CDR3 reads CASSPDRVSYEQYF. In DNA, the CDR3 is TGTGCCAGCAGTCCGGACAGGGTCTCCTACGAGCAGTACTTC.

This clonotype was counted a few times. The gene calls are TRBV28 and TRBJ2-3, with 7 bases fitting TRBD2. This CDR3 contains 15 residues. V lost 11 bases and J lost 5; bases outside the gene matches: 16. CDR1 MDHEN and CDR2 SYDVKM come from the germline V gene. The CDR3 loop is CAGEVGRNGEDTQYF. The CDR3 DNA sequence: TGTGCCGGAGAGGTCGGGAGGAACGGGGAAGATACGCAGTATTTT.

V and J are TRBV7-2 and TRBJ2-2; 7 bases agree with TRBD2. J gave up 0 bases and V 2 bases, and 0 bases lay outside the gene matches. This CDR3 region has 15 residues. Per germline, CDR1 SGHTA and CDR2 FQGNSA. CDR3 nucleotides: TGTGCCAGCAGCTTACTAGCGGCGAACACCGGGGAGCTGTTTTTT. It codes for CASSLLAANTGELFF.

In this sample, this clonotype turned up many times. V usage is TRBV28 and J usage is TRBJ1-1; TRBD1 is a possible D gene (6 bases). Looked up from germline, CDR1 is MDHEN and CDR2 is SYDVKM. V was cut by 6 bases and J by 0 bases, with 11 bases left in between. This CDR3 has 14 amino acids. The CDR3 sequence is CASRLGQLNTEAFF. CDR3 nucleotide sequence: TGTGCCAGCAGGCTCGGACAGCTGAACACTGAAGCTTTCTTT.

This clonotype was observed a few times. This chain uses TRBV10-3 with TRBJ2-3; tentatively, D is TRBD1 or TRBD2 (6 bases each). Germline assignment: CDR1 ENHRY and CDR2 SYGVKD. Trimming left V 8 bases short and J 1 base short, with 16 bases between. The CDR3 spans 15 residues. The CDR3 DNA follows: TGTGCCATCTCTTTAGGGGGGCCGGGCACAGATACGCAGTATTTT. Its protein product is CAISLGGPGTDTQYF.

This clonotype came up many times. In nucleotides, the CDR3 is TGTGCCAGCAGCTTCTTTCTAGCGGGCGCACACTCCTACAATGAGCAGTTCTTC. This translates into CASSFFLAGAHSYNEQFF. J is TRBJ2-1 and V is TRBV7-9; the match to TRBD2 covers 8 bases. V was pared by 3 bases and J by 0 bases, with 10 bases of the junction left unmatched. The CDR3 loop spans 18 amino acids. From germline, CDR1 is SEHNR and CDR2 FQNEAQ (reference sequence).

This clonotype was observed many times. The chain couples TRBV29-1 to TRBJ2-1, with D tentatively TRBD2 (6 bases). This CDR3 contains 13 residues. Germline CDR1 SQVTM, CDR2 ANQGSEA. The ends were cut back, 5 bases at V and 12 bases at J, with 20 bases in the middle. The CDR3 is CSVPEPGGILQFF. Here the CDR3 DNA reads TGCAGCGTTCCCGAACCGGGCGGGATTTTGCAGTTCTTC.

The J gene is TRBJ2-7, the V gene TRBV9; TRBD2 is a possible D gene (6 bases). The CDR3 is made up of 14 amino acids. Trimming cost V 0 bases and J 1 base, with 8 bases left between them. Per the germline V gene, CDR1 is SGDLS and CDR2 is YYNGEE. CDR3 nucleotide sequence: TGTGCCAGCAGCGTAGGGGACTGGTCCTACGAGCAGTACTTC. Translated: CASSVGDWSYEQYF. The whole variable domain, filled in from reference TRBV9 and TRBJ2-7, reads DSGVTQTPKHLITATGQRVTLRCSPRSGDLSVYWYQQSLDQGLQFLIQYYNGEERAKGNILERFSAQQFPDLHSELNLSSLELGDSALYFCASSVGDWSYEQYFGPGTRLTVT.

J is TRBJ2-5 and V is TRBV12-3 or TRBV12-4, with 7 bases lining up with TRBD1. The CDR3 spans 13 residues. V gave up 6 bases and J gave up 5 bases; unmatched junction bases: 6. The CDR3 bases are TGTGCCAGCAGCTTACAGGGGTGGGAGACCCAGTACTTC. Translation gives CASSLQGWETQYF.

The chain has TRBV18 and TRBJ1-5, with 10 bases identical to TRBD1. The ends lost 9 bases at V and 0 bases at J; junction bases unmatched: 11. This CDR3 spans 17 amino acids. Germline V gene sequence: CDR1 KGHSH, CDR2 LQKENI. The CDR3, as DNA: TGTGCCAGATCGTCGCGACAGGGGGCTGATAGCAATCAGCCCCAGCATTTT. It translates to CARSSRQGADSNQPQHF.

This chain links TRBV7-2 with TRBJ2-7; TRBD1 agrees at 9 bases. The V and J ends lost 6 bases and 3 bases, in that order; junction bases with no gene match: 6. This CDR3 has 14 amino acids. Germline assignment: CDR1 SGHTA and CDR2 FQGNSA. The CDR3 sequence is CASSHGQGIYEQYF. In DNA form, the CDR3 reads TGTGCCAGCAGTCATGGACAGGGGATCTACGAGCAGTACTTC.

Only a few counts were recorded for this clonotype. The V call is TRBV4-3, the J call TRBJ2-3; TRBD1 might be the D (5 bases). V gave up 5 bases and J gave up 2 bases, with 14 bases separating them. CDR1 and CDR2 (germline): LGHNA, YSLEER. CDR3 length: 15 amino acids. Written as DNA, the CDR3 is TGCGCCAGCAGCGACGGACACCTATCCACAGATACGCAGTATTTT. Its protein is CASSDGHLSTDTQYF.

This clonotype was seen many times. V usage is TRBV29-1 and J usage is TRBJ1-1, with 7 positions matching TRBD1. The germline CDR1 and CDR2 sequences are SQVTM and ANQGSEA. There are 12 residues in the CDR3. V dropped 7 bases and J dropped 5; count of bases not matched to a gene: 7. The CDR3 here is CSASTGRTEAFF. The CDR3 coding sequence is TGCAGCGCCTCGACAGGGAGGACTGAAGCTTTCTTT.

This clonotype came up many times. The chain recombines TRBV6-1 with TRBJ1-2, with TRBD1 as a possible D gene (5 bases). Trimming shortened V by 3 bases and J by 5 bases, and 16 bases separated the two germline ends. The CDR3 runs to 15 residues. CDR1 and CDR2 from the germline V gene are MNHNS and SASEGT. The CDR3 here is CASSDGAIREYGYTF. For the CDR3, the DNA is TGTGCCAGCAGTGACGGGGCAATACGCGAGTATGGCTACACCTTC.

This clonotype occurred many times. The V gene is TRBV29-1, the J gene TRBJ2-1; no firm D call. This CDR3 is built from 14 residues. Germline lookup yields CDR1 SQVTM and CDR2 ANQGSEA. This chain's CDR3 is CRSDIQWVNNEQFF. Written as DNA, the CDR3 is TGCAGGTCAGATATTCAGTGGGTTAACAATGAGCAGTTCTTC.

This CDR3 reads CASSVWSGELFF. As DNA, the CDR3 is TGTGCCAGCAGCGTATGGTCCGGGGAGCTGTTTTTT. The chain couples TRBV11-3 to TRBJ2-2; D is unresolved. The CDR3 is made up of 12 amino acids. Germline lookup yields CDR1 SGHNT and CDR2 YENEEA. With 5 bases removed from V and 6 bases from J, the gap between germline ends came to 7 bases.

The genes are TRBV20-1 and TRBJ2-1, with 9 positions matching TRBD2. V shed 3 bases, J shed 0 bases, and the junction held 12 bases outside the gene matches. The V gene's germline CDR1 is DFQATT and CDR2 SNEGSKA (reference sequence). The CDR3 sequence is 18 residues long. CDR3 sequence reads: CSARASGDQTSSYNEQFF. CDR3 sequence (DNA): TGCAGTGCTAGGGCTAGCGGGGACCAAACGAGCTCCTACAATGAGCAGTTCTTC.

This clonotype was found many times. The chain uses TRBV5-1 and TRBJ2-3; 10 bases are shared with TRBD1. The CDR3 totals 16 residues. CDR1 is SGHRS, CDR2 YFSETQ, per germline. J gave up 3 bases and V 4 bases, and 8 bases lay outside the gene matches. The DNA of the CDR3 is TGCGCCAGCAGCCCACTAGACAGGGGGCCTACAGATACGCAGTATTTT. Translating it yields CASSPLDRGPTDTQYF.

This chain joins TRBV2 and TRBJ1-2, with D perhaps matching TRBD1 (6 bases). This CDR3 region has 13 residues. Germline CDR1 SNHLY, CDR2 FYNNEI. The V and J ends lost 2 bases and 6 bases respectively, with 10 bases between them. The CDR3 DNA reads TGTGCCAGCAGTGAACAGGGGTTCGATGGCTACACCTTC. Its protein is CASSEQGFDGYTF.

This clonotype came up many times. The chain joins TRBV20-1 to TRBJ2-7; maybe TRBD2 (6 bases). The CDR3 contains 14 residues. The V gene's germline CDR1 is DFQATT and CDR2 SNEGSKA (reference sequence). Trimming stripped 3 bases from V and 0 bases from J, with 12 bases between. CDR3 nucleotide sequence: TGCAGTGCTAGTGTGACTAGTTACTCCTACGAGCAGTACTTC. Protein product: CSASVTSYSYEQYF.

This sequence joins TRBV12-3 or TRBV12-4 and TRBJ1-6, with 9 bases matching TRBD1. This CDR3 region has 15 residues. V lost 5 bases to trimming and J lost 15 bases; unmatched junction nucleotides: 14. The DNA for the CDR3 is TGTGCCAGCAGTCCACAGGGGGCACCCTCCGGGGGCCTCCACTTT. Protein: CASSPQGAPSGGLHF.

The V call is TRBV3-1, the J call TRBJ1-2; D unresolved. Trimming shortened V by 3 bases and J by 2 bases, and 4 bases separated the two germline ends. CDR1 is LGHDT, CDR2 YNNKEL, per germline (reference sequence). The CDR3 sequence is 12 residues long. The CDR3 region is CASSQGNYGYTF. The DNA for the CDR3 is TGTGCCAGCAGCCAGGGGAACTATGGCTACACCTTC.

The table lists this clonotype with a few counts. The rearrangement joins TRBV28 to TRBJ2-7, with TRBD1 matching 7 bases. V gave up 5 bases and J gave up 0 bases; unmatched junction bases: 7. The CDR3 covers 15 residues. Germline V lookup: CDR1 MDHEN, CDR2 SYDVKM. The CDR3 DNA reads TGTGCCAGCAGTCACGCAGGGACAGACTCCTACGAGCAGTACTTC. Its protein is CASSHAGTDSYEQYF.

The V call is TRBV5-6, the J call TRBJ2-5, with a weak D call TRBD2 (6 bases). Germline CDR1 SGHDT, CDR2 YYEEEE. Trimming removed 4 bases from V and 4 bases from J, with 11 bases in between. This CDR3 contains 13 residues. CDR3 in amino acids: CASSLGSRETQYF. CDR3 bases: TGTGCCAGCAGCCTCGGGAGTCGAGAGACCCAGTACTTC. Using reference TRBV5-6 and TRBJ2-5 for the parts outside the CDR3, the full variable domain is DAGVTQSPTHLIKTRGQQVTLRCSPKSGHDTVSWYQQALGQGPQFIFQYYEEEERQRGNFPDRFSGHQFPNYSSELNVNALLLGDSALYLCASSLGSRETQYFGPGTRLLVL.

CDR3 region: CASDSPSSYEQYF. CDR3 sequence (DNA): TGTGCCAGCGACAGCCCGAGCTCCTACGAGCAGTACTTC. The chain combines TRBV28 with TRBJ2-7; a possible D gene is TRBD1 (5 bases). This CDR3 spans 13 amino acids. CDR1 is MDHEN, CDR2 SYDVKM, per germline. Trimming took off 8 bases at V and 0 bases at J, with 11 bases between the two ends.

V gene TRBV6-1 combines with J gene TRBJ1-1; tentative D call: TRBD1 (5 bases). CDR1 and CDR2 (germline): MNHNS, SASEGT. Trimming stripped 1 base from V and 4 bases from J, with 10 bases between. The CDR3 runs to 14 residues. CDR3: CASSEGQTITEAFF. CDR3 in DNA: TGTGCCAGCAGTGAAGGACAGACAATCACTGAAGCTTTCTTT.

The chain employs TRBV5-1 and TRBJ1-1, with D possibly matching TRBD1 (6 bases). The length of the CDR3 is 16 residues. Per germline, CDR1 SGHRS and CDR2 YFSETQ. Trimming cost V 2 bases and J 0 bases, with 14 bases left between them. This CDR3 reads CASSLVDRSMNTEAFF. DNA of the CDR3: TGCGCCAGCAGCTTAGTGGACAGATCGATGAACACTGAAGCTTTCTTT.

V is TRBV28 and J is TRBJ2-6, with 7 bases identical to TRBD2. The CDR3 consists of 15 residues. The V segment lost 6 bases and the J segment 2 bases; nucleotides outside the gene matches: 4. Germline V CDR1 and CDR2: MDHEN, SYDVKM. The CDR3 loop is CASSPAGAGANVLTF. The CDR3 bases are TGTGCCAGCAGCCCTGCGGGGGCTGGGGCCAACGTCCTGACTTTC. The entire variable domain, with the rest obtained from reference TRBV28 and TRBJ2-6, is as follows: DVKVTQSSRYLVKRTGEKVFLECVQDMDHENMFWYRQDPGLGLRLIYFSYDVKMKEKGDIPEGYSVSREKKERFSLILESASTNQTSMYLCASSPAGAGANVLTFGAGSRLTVL.

In its sample, this clonotype was seen a few times. This chain links TRBV5-6 with TRBJ2-7; D perhaps matches TRBD1 (5 bases). Germline V gives CDR1 SGHDT, CDR2 YYEEEE. With 6 bases removed from V and 4 bases from J, the gap between germline ends came to 14 bases. This CDR3 has 13 residues. Here the CDR3 reads CASNGAGRYEQYF. The CDR3 DNA reads as TGTGCCAGCAATGGGGCAGGACGTTACGAGCAGTACTTC.